Listed below are T cell receptor beta chains from one sample, sequenced in a study of Ad26.COV2.S vaccination and SARS-CoV-2 variants. Repertoires were generated with immunoSEQ multiplex PCR, while TCRdb's copy carries only in-frame clones and drops some. The sample lists over 90,000 clones; around 80% were seen once. Here the sequenced sample was peripheral blood, taken after recovery from COVID-19. The origin of the receptors is a human donor who had recovered from COVID-19. The CDR3 runs from the conserved cysteine through the conserved F or W. The D gene is left open where the match is weak. Only some rows state a clone size, as once, few, many or a class for expanded clones.

CDR3 protein: CASSIGQQETQYF
CDR3 DNA: TGTGCCAGCAGCATCGGACAGCAAGAGACCCAGTACTTC
J gene: TRBJ2-5
V gene: TRBV7-6
clone size: -
D gene: -

CDR3 protein: CASSRQDWADTQYF
CDR3 DNA: TGTGCCAGCAGCCGACAGGATTGGGCAGATACGCAGTATTTT
J gene: TRBJ2-3
V gene: TRBV6-5
clone size: -
D gene: -

CDR3 protein: CASSVLGELEPMQTQYF
CDR3 DNA: TGTGCCAGCAGTGTCCTCGGGGAACTAGAACCTATGCAGACCCAGTACTTC
J gene: TRBJ2-5
V gene: TRBV6-1
clone size: -
D gene: -

CDR3 protein: CASSLVQPSSTDTQYF
CDR3 DNA: TGTGCCAGCAGCTTAGTACAGCCTTCCAGCACAGATACGCAGTATTTT
J gene: TRBJ2-3
V gene: TRBV7-6
clone size: -
D gene: -

CDR3 protein: CASSHGTSGGPFRGAQYF
CDR3 DNA: TGTGCCAGCAGTCACGGGACTAGCGGGGGCCCTTTCAGAGGGGCCCAGTACTTC
J gene: TRBJ2-5
V gene: TRBV6-6
clone size: few
D gene: TRBD2

CDR3 protein: CSVHGTANTGELFF
CDR3 DNA: TGCAGCGTACACGGGACAGCGAACACCGGGGAGCTGTTTTTT
J gene: TRBJ2-2
V gene: TRBV29-1
clone size: -
D gene: TRBD1

CDR3 protein: CASSPRDFYGYTF
CDR3 DNA: TGTGCCAGCAGTCCTCGGGATTTCTATGGCTACACCTTC
J gene: TRBJ1-2
V gene: TRBV6-5
clone size: -
D gene: -

CDR3 protein: CASSKGSWVGNTEAFF
CDR3 DNA: TGTGCCAGCAGCAAAGGATCTTGGGTGGGGAACACTGAAGCTTTCTTT
J gene: TRBJ1-1
V gene: TRBV21-1
clone size: -
D gene: -

CDR3 protein: CSASVGTVRYEQYF
CDR3 DNA: TGCAGTGCTAGTGTGGGGACAGTGCGCTACGAGCAGTACTTC
J gene: TRBJ2-7
V gene: TRBV20-1
clone size: once
D gene: TRBD1

CDR3 protein: CASHGGRMNTEAFF
CDR3 DNA: TGTGCCAGCCACGGGGGCCGGATGAACACTGAAGCTTTCTTT
J gene: TRBJ1-1
V gene: TRBV2
clone size: -
D gene: -

CDR3 protein: CASNPEANSYEQYF
CDR3 DNA: TGCGCCAGCAACCCCGAGGCAAACTCCTACGAGCAGTACTTC
J gene: TRBJ2-7
V gene: TRBV5-1
clone size: once
D gene: -

CDR3 protein: CSVALSADSYNSPLHF
CDR3 DNA: TGCAGCGTTGCGCTCAGCGCGGACTCCTATAATTCACCCCTCCACTTT
J gene: TRBJ1-6
V gene: TRBV29-1
clone size: few
D gene: -

CDR3 protein: CASSDGVGYGYTF
CDR3 DNA: TGTGCCAGCAGTGACGGGGTGGGCTATGGCTACACCTTC
J gene: TRBJ1-2
V gene: TRBV6-4
clone size: -
D gene: -

CDR3 protein: CASSPNTIYF
CDR3 DNA: TGTGCCAGCAGCCCCAACACCATATATTTT
J gene: TRBJ1-3
V gene: TRBV7-9
clone size: -
D gene: -

CDR3 protein: CASSFSRNEQFF
CDR3 DNA: TGTGCCAGCAGTTTTTCCCGGAATGAGCAGTTCTTC
J gene: TRBJ2-1
V gene: TRBV12-3/TRBV12-4
clone size: -
D gene: -

CDR3 protein: CASSAASGDSYEQYF
CDR3 DNA: TGTGCCAGCAGCGCTGCTAGCGGGGACTCCTACGAGCAGTACTTC
J gene: TRBJ2-7
V gene: TRBV9
clone size: -
D gene: TRBD2

CDR3 protein: CASSLGAGYTF
CDR3 DNA: TGTGCCAGCAGCCTCGGGGCTGGCTACACCTTC
J gene: TRBJ1-2
V gene: TRBV11-2
clone size: few
D gene: -

CDR3 protein: CASSLTRDGTQYF
CDR3 DNA: TGCGCCAGCAGCTTGACAAGGGATGGGACCCAGTACTTC
J gene: TRBJ2-5
V gene: TRBV5-1
clone size: once
D gene: -

CDR3 protein: CASSEYWAGTEAFF
CDR3 DNA: TGTGCCAGCAGTGAATATTGGGCAGGCACTGAAGCTTTCTTT
J gene: TRBJ1-1
V gene: TRBV25-1
clone size: -
D gene: -

CDR3 protein: CASSLQGVSYEQYF
CDR3 DNA: TGTGCCAGCAGTTTGCAGGGGGTCTCCTACGAGCAGTACTTC
J gene: TRBJ2-7
V gene: TRBV27
clone size: -
D gene: TRBD1

CDR3 protein: CASSVGGYTNYGYTF
CDR3 DNA: TGTGCCAGCAGCGTAGGAGGATACACTAACTATGGCTACACCTTC
J gene: TRBJ1-2
V gene: TRBV9
clone size: few
D gene: -

CDR3 protein: CASSPGQGAVAFF
CDR3 DNA: TGTGCCAGTAGTCCGGGACAGGGGGCTGTGGCTTTCTTT
J gene: TRBJ1-1
V gene: TRBV19
clone size: few
D gene: TRBD1

CDR3 protein: CASSLEGRGGTDTQYF
CDR3 DNA: TGCGCCAGCAGCTTGGAGGGCAGGGGAGGCACAGATACGCAGTATTTT
J gene: TRBJ2-3
V gene: TRBV5-1
clone size: -
D gene: -

CDR3 protein: CASTRGQGNEQFF
CDR3 DNA: TGTGCCAGCACTAGGGGACAGGGGAATGAGCAGTTCTTC
J gene: TRBJ2-1
V gene: TRBV2
clone size: -
D gene: TRBD1

CDR3 protein: CASSSSRGRVTDTQYF
CDR3 DNA: TGTGCCAGCAGTTCGTCAAGGGGGAGGGTTACAGATACGCAGTATTTT
J gene: TRBJ2-3
V gene: TRBV27
clone size: -
D gene: -

CDR3 protein: CASSRSGTFLEQYF
CDR3 DNA: TGTGCCAGCAGCCGTTCCGGGACTTTTCTCGAGCAGTACTTC
J gene: TRBJ2-7
V gene: TRBV14
clone size: -
D gene: -

CDR3 protein: CASSQGGFTDTQYF
CDR3 DNA: TGTGCCAGCAGCCAAGGGGGCTTCACAGATACGCAGTATTTT
J gene: TRBJ2-3
V gene: TRBV4-2
clone size: once
D gene: -

CDR3 protein: CASSGASGGLSYNEQFF
CDR3 DNA: TGTGCCAGCAGCGGTGCTAGCGGGGGGTTGTCCTACAATGAGCAGTTCTTC
J gene: TRBJ2-1
V gene: TRBV9
clone size: -
D gene: TRBD2

CDR3 protein: CASSPLGQGLHTEAFF
CDR3 DNA: TGTGCCAGCAGCCCGTTGGGACAGGGCCTTCACACTGAAGCTTTCTTT
J gene: TRBJ1-1
V gene: TRBV11-2
clone size: -
D gene: TRBD1

CDR3 protein: CASSFSSQGSAYEQYF
CDR3 DNA: TGTGCCAGCAGCTTCTCGTCACAGGGCTCAGCCTACGAGCAGTACTTC
J gene: TRBJ2-7
V gene: TRBV11-2
clone size: -
D gene: -

CDR3 protein: CAWSARTGPYGYTF
CDR3 DNA: TGTGCCTGGAGTGCCCGGACAGGGCCCTATGGCTACACCTTC
J gene: TRBJ1-2
V gene: TRBV30
clone size: -
D gene: TRBD1

CDR3 protein: CASSLEQGPYNEQFF
CDR3 DNA: TGTGCCAGCAGCTTAGAGCAGGGCCCCTACAATGAGCAGTTCTTC
J gene: TRBJ2-1
V gene: TRBV5-4
clone size: -
D gene: -

CDR3 protein: CSVEDRISLYGYTF
CDR3 DNA: TGCAGCGTTGAAGACAGGATTTCCCTCTATGGCTACACCTTC
J gene: TRBJ1-2
V gene: TRBV29-1
clone size: -
D gene: -

CDR3 protein: CASSQGDYYNEQFF
CDR3 DNA: TGTGCCAGCAGCCAAGGGGACTACTACAATGAGCAGTTCTTC
J gene: TRBJ2-1
V gene: TRBV3-1/TRBV3-2
clone size: -
D gene: TRBD2

CDR3 protein: CASSQVGTIHNQPQHF
CDR3 DNA: TGTGCCAGCAGCCAGGTTGGGACAATCCACAATCAGCCCCAGCATTTT
J gene: TRBJ1-5
V gene: TRBV5-5
clone size: -
D gene: -

CDR3 protein: CASSPPVPRTDTQYF
CDR3 DNA: TGTGCCAGCTCACCACCGGTACCTCGCACAGATACGCAGTATTTT
J gene: TRBJ2-3
V gene: TRBV18
clone size: -
D gene: -

CDR3 protein: CASSYSGGVEEQYF
CDR3 DNA: TGTGCCAGCAGCTATAGCGGGGGGGTGGAAGAGCAGTACTTC
J gene: TRBJ2-7
V gene: TRBV5-6
clone size: -
D gene: TRBD2